Listed here is a single TCR beta chain. There is no known antigen for this receptor. The input lacks base qualities; no much larger clone sits a single base away. This record belongs to a study of blood T cell repertoires in COVID-19 (dated by TCRdb to 2018 to 2021). With respect to the entire study: Samples from collaborators originated in the United States, Italy and Spain and spanned both the acute and convalescent phases of COVID-19. The material from the prospective study consisted of cDNA or gDNA derived from T cells, B-cell-depleted T cells, or PBMCs. Subjects who had been exposed to COVID-19, were actively infected with it, or had recovered from it provided the deeply sampled blood TCRbeta repertoires that made up the dataset. The repertoires were released in a freely available public database intended as a resource for research on the immune response to SARS-CoV-2. Samples were obtained from the ongoing ImmuneRACE study (first 160 participants) and from over 1,000 subjects provided by 6 global collaborators. The sample metadata nearly always contained a de-identified subject ID, COVID-19 status, age in years and sex. Where HLA class I and class II types were available, the types were taken from metadata supplied by the sample provider, not from assay-based typing.

General study outcomes and caveats: How much clinical and demographic metadata was included differed by source and by participant, and the metadata was provided uncurated.

In the prospective study, participants were roughly 18 to 100 years old, resided in fewer than 25 geographic areas of the United States, and were enrolled through a virtual design. In the prospective study, participants were assigned to cohorts based on the clinical history participants reported in a screening survey and a study questionnaire. For ImmuneRACE Cohort 3, a participant was defined as recovered based on two consecutive negative NP/OP PCR tests, clearance by a healthcare professional, or resolution of symptoms. In the prospective study, whole blood, serum and a nasopharyngeal or oropharyngeal swab were collected from each participant by mobile phlebotomists. Prospective study participants could optionally give additional blood draws and questionnaires over an approximately 2-month period. Before DNA extraction, prospective study blood samples were shipped either frozen or at room temperature.

The immunoSEQ Assay, a bias-controlled multiplex PCR, was used to amplify TCRbeta CDR3 regions from genomic DNA. Per the authors' processing: The number of nucleated cells in each sample was estimated by amplification of reference gene primers within the assay. To quantify the absolute abundance of each unique TCRbeta CDR3 rearrangement, sequence reads were collapsed and filtered. For each sample, productive Simpson clonality was calculated by taking the square root of Simpson's diversity index across productive rearrangements. Sourced from immuneACCESS, this table was stored by TCRdb with only in-frame sequences that have V and J called. A share of the clones is absent; for the studies checked, an unresolved V gene accounts for under half, and the remainder has no known explanation. That table furnishes V, J and clone size, whereas the DNA furnished D and trimming. In all, the sample holds roughly 180,000 clones, and roughly 82% of those were seen once. The ten largest clonotypes hold over 9.5% of the sample.

This receptor was taken from a man in his forties who had recovered from COVID-19. The sequenced sample was PBMCs or T cells enriched from blood (not recorded which).

The DNA is TGTGCCAGCAGTGAATCTCGGACGGGGTTGTCGCCCCTCCACTTT. This codes for CASSESRTGLSPLHF. Here the chain combines TRBV25-1 and TRBJ1-6; the D gene is not confidently resolved. Reading from cysteine to phenylalanine, the CDR3 counts 15 amino acids. This entry keeps only the CDR3 DNA: 45 bases, framed from base 1. Per the germline V gene, MGHDK is the CDR1 and SYGVNS is the CDR2. V loses 1 base, J loses 13 bases, and the germline ends lie 17 bases apart.